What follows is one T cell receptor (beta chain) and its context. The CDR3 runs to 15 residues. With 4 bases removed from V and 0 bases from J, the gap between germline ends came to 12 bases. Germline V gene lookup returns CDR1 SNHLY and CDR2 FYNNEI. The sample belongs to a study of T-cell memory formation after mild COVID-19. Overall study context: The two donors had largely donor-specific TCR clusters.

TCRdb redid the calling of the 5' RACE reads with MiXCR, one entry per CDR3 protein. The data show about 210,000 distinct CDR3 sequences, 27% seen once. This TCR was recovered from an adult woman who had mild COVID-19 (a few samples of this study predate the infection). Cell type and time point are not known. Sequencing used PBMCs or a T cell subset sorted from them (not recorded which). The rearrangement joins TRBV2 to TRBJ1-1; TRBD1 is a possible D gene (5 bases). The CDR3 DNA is TGTGCCAGCAGTGGTCAGGGTGCTATGAACACTGAAGCTTTCTTT. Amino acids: CASSGQGAMNTEAFF. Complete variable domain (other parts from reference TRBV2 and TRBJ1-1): EPEVTQTPSHQVTQMGQEVILRCVPISNHLYFYWYRQILGQKVEFLVSFYNNEISEKSEIFDDQFSVERPDGSNFTLKIRSTKLEDSAMYFCASSGQGAMNTEAFFGQGTRLTVV.